A selection of T cell receptor beta chains follows, all from one sample in a study of immune evolution from preneoplasia to lung adenocarcinoma. Assay: immunoSEQ multiplex PCR; the TCRdb copy retains only in-frame clones and omits some. The table includes roughly 4,600 clones, around four fifths detected once. Material: FFPE adjacent normal lung tissue. The receptors were gathered from a donor of 70 years or more with lung adenocarcinoma. CDR3s include the opening cysteine and the closing phenylalanine or tryptophan. A D gene is named only where the DNA matches it firmly. Clone size appears in some rows only: once, few, many, or a class for an expanded clone.

clone size	D gene	V gene	J gene	CDR3 protein	CDR3 DNA
-	TRBD1	TRBV9	TRBJ2-7	CASSPRTGRAYEQYF	TGTGCCAGCAGCCCGCGGACAGGGCGGGCCTACGAGCAGTACTTC
-	-	TRBV18	TRBJ2-1	CASSPWDNYNEQFF	TGTGCCAGCTCACCATGGGACAATTACAATGAGCAGTTCTTC
-	TRBD1	TRBV10-3	TRBJ2-7	CAISRQGTYEQYF	TGTGCCATCAGCCGACAGGGAACCTACGAGCAGTACTTC
-	-	TRBV11-2	TRBJ2-7	CASSLDQGGRYEQYF	TGTGCCAGCAGCTTAGATCAAGGAGGGCGCTACGAGCAGTACTTC
-	-	TRBV18	TRBJ2-2	CASSFEGWGTGELFF	TGTGCCAGCTCTTTCGAGGGATGGGGCACCGGGGAGCTGTTTTTT
-	-	TRBV4-1	TRBJ2-7	CASSPSWGSVYEQYF	TGCGCCAGCAGCCCGTCCTGGGGGTCTGTCTACGAGCAGTACTTC
-	TRBD2	TRBV5-6	TRBJ2-7	CASSLEAGVGEQYF	TGTGCCAGCAGCTTGGAGGCGGGAGTGGGCGAGCAGTACTTC
-	-	TRBV7-9	TRBJ2-3	CASSFNLGKNTDTQYF	TGTGCCAGCAGCTTTAATTTGGGGAAAAACACAGATACGCAGTATTTT
-	-	TRBV18	TRBJ1-2	CASSPPVTDTNYGYTF	TGTGCCAGCTCACCACCGGTTACGGACACTAACTATGGCTACACCTTC
-	TRBD2	TRBV6-4	TRBJ2-5	CASSETGTRGSETQYF	TGTGCCAGCAGTGAAACTGGGACTAGGGGATCTGAGACCCAGTACTTC
-	-	TRBV28	TRBJ1-4	CASSPREKLFF	TGTGCCAGCAGTCCTCGTGAAAAACTGTTTTTT
-	-	TRBV11-3	TRBJ2-7	CASSQKGGVDSYEQYF	TGTGCCAGCAGCCAGAAGGGTGGCGTCGACTCCTACGAGCAGTACTTC
-	-	TRBV28	TRBJ1-3	CASSPGFSGNTIYF	TGTGCCAGCAGCCCCGGGTTCTCTGGAAACACCATATATTTT
-	-	TRBV5-1	TRBJ2-7	CASSSHLSSYEQYF	TGCGCCAGCAGCTCCCACCTAAGCTCCTACGAGCAGTACTTC
-	-	TRBV5-6	TRBJ2-3	CASSSGPRSTDTQYF	TGTGCCAGCAGTTCGGGCCCTCGGAGCACAGATACGCAGTATTTT
-	TRBD1	TRBV29-1	TRBJ2-3	CSVEGVTGGRPLGTDTQYF	TGCAGCGTTGAAGGTGTGACAGGGGGGAGACCACTAGGCACAGATACGCAGTATTTT
-	TRBD2	TRBV9	TRBJ2-1	CASSVVGLAGDNEQFF	TGTGCCAGCAGCGTAGTAGGTCTAGCGGGAGACAATGAGCAGTTCTTC
-	-	TRBV7-2	TRBJ2-3	CASERPFTDTQYF	TGTGCCAGCGAAAGACCTTTCACAGATACGCAGTATTTT
-	TRBD2	TRBV28	TRBJ2-7	CASSLLAGVGEQYF	TGTGCCAGCAGTCTCTTAGCGGGAGTGGGGGAGCAGTACTTC
-	-	TRBV7-3	TRBJ2-1	CASSLTGNNEQFF	TGTGCCAGCAGCTTAACGGGCAACAATGAGCAGTTCTTC
-	-	TRBV28	TRBJ1-5	CASSPTPGGLAQPQHF	TGTGCCAGCAGTCCGACGCCGGGGGGATTGGCTCAGCCCCAGCATTTT
-	-	TRBV6-1	TRBJ2-1	CASSDAGESPYNEQFF	TGTGCCAGCAGTGATGCCGGTGAGTCCCCCTACAATGAGCAGTTCTTC
-	-	TRBV30	TRBJ2-6	CAWSRKTGSSTLSGANVLTF	TGTGCCTGGAGCCGGAAAACAGGGTCATCTACTTTATCTGGGGCCAACGTCCTGACTTTC
once	-	TRBV14	TRBJ2-1	CASSQVVGGTDKFF	TGTGCCAGCAGCCAAGTTGTAGGCGGGACAGACAAGTTCTTC
-	TRBD1	TRBV7-8	TRBJ1-1	CASSLRQGNTEAFF	TGTGCCAGCAGCCTCCGACAGGGAAACACTGAAGCTTTCTTT
few	-	TRBV6-4	TRBJ1-3	CASSDSNGGTPELGNTIYF	TGTGCCAGCAGTGACTCAAACGGGGGGACACCCGAGCTTGGAAACACCATATATTTT
once	-	TRBV19	TRBJ2-1	CASRVTDEQFF	TGTGCCAGCAGGGTCACGGATGAGCAGTTCTTC
-	-	TRBV9	TRBJ1-1	CASSVIPNTEAFF	TGTGCCAGCAGCGTAATTCCGAACACTGAAGCTTTCTTT
-	-	TRBV7-6	TRBJ1-4	CASSRLAEKLFF	TGTGCCAGCAGCCGATTGGCTGAAAAACTGTTTTTT
-	-	TRBV25-1	TRBJ2-3	CASSEPRGGTDTQYF	TGTGCCAGCAGTGAACCCAGGGGTGGCACAGATACGCAGTATTTT
-	-	TRBV9	TRBJ2-7	CASSVEEGSEQYF	TGTGCCAGCAGCGTAGAGGAAGGGAGCGAGCAGTACTTC
once	-	TRBV6-6	TRBJ1-2	CASSPLVNGYTF	TGTGCCAGCAGTCCACTCGTGAATGGCTACACCTTC
-	TRBD1	TRBV5-8	TRBJ1-5	CASSPRGFARKPQHF	TGTGCCAGCAGCCCCAGGGGGTTTGCGCGGAAGCCCCAGCATTTT
-	-	TRBV4-1	TRBJ2-3	CASSQRDKSGADTQYF	TGCGCCAGCAGCCAAAGGGATAAGTCCGGTGCAGATACGCAGTATTTT
-	-	TRBV11-3	TRBJ2-3	CASSQTGASDTQYF	TGTGCCAGCAGCCAGACGGGCGCCTCAGATACGCAGTATTTT
-	-	TRBV4-1	TRBJ2-7	CASSQELALSYEQYF	TGCGCCAGCAGCCAAGAGTTAGCACTATCCTACGAGCAGTACTTC
-	-	TRBV7-9	TRBJ2-2	CASSFGDMARELFF	TGTGCCAGCAGCTTTGGGGACATGGCTAGGGAGCTGTTTTTT
-	TRBD2	TRBV9	TRBJ2-2	CASSGTSGGTGELFF	TGTGCCAGCAGCGGTACTAGCGGGGGAACCGGGGAGCTGTTTTTT
-	TRBD1	TRBV7-9	TRBJ2-2	CASSLRRTGDTGELFF	TGTGCCAGCAGCTTACGAAGGACAGGGGACACCGGGGAGCTGTTTTTT
-	TRBD1	TRBV6-1	TRBJ2-7	CASSDRQGYEQYF	TGTGCCAGCAGTGACCGACAGGGGTACGAGCAGTACTTC
-	-	TRBV5-1	TRBJ2-7	CASSPGTSTYEQYF	TGCGCCAGCAGCCCCGGGACTTCAACCTACGAGCAGTACTTC
few	-	TRBV7-2	TRBJ1-1	CASSLGLTEAFF	TGTGCCAGCAGCTTAGGGTTAACTGAAGCTTTCTTT
-	-	TRBV30	TRBJ1-2	CAWSVLSRAGTYTF	TGTGCCTGGAGTGTGCTAAGCAGGGCCGGGACCTACACCTTC
-	-	TRBV2	TRBJ2-2	CASSAGEMTGELFF	TGTGCCAGCAGTGCTGGGGAGATGACCGGGGAGCTGTTTTTT
-	-	TRBV19	TRBJ2-7	CASSAGSYEQYF	TGTGCCAGTAGTGCCGGTTCCTACGAGCAGTACTTC
-	TRBD2	TRBV5-5	TRBJ2-7	CASSLGGLAGYEQYF	TGTGCCAGCAGCTTGGGGGGACTAGCGGGATACGAGCAGTACTTC
-	TRBD1	TRBV4-1	TRBJ1-2	CASSPSGTGSSSYGYTF	TGCGCCAGCAGCCCATCTGGGACAGGGTCCAGCTCCTATGGCTACACCTTC
-	-	TRBV11-3	TRBJ2-1	CASSLAALGEQFF	TGTGCCAGCAGCTTAGCCGCGCTAGGTGAGCAGTTCTTC
-	-	TRBV9	TRBJ1-3	CASSAEGGLYGNTIYF	TGTGCCAGCAGCGCCGAGGGAGGGTTGTACGGAAACACCATATATTTT
-	-	TRBV29-1	TRBJ1-5	CSVGGANNQPQHF	TGCAGCGTTGGTGGGGCCAACAATCAGCCCCAGCATTTT
-	-	TRBV4-2	TRBJ2-1	CASSQEARAGVGGGNEQFF	TGTGCCAGCAGCCAAGAGGCGAGGGCGGGAGTAGGGGGTGGGAATGAGCAGTTCTTC
-	-	TRBV29-1	TRBJ2-7	CSVDTFGEQYF	TGCAGCGTGGATACCTTCGGCGAGCAGTACTTC
-	-	TRBV4-1	TRBJ1-5	CASSQDPPRGTTNQPQHF	TGCGCCAGCAGCCAAGATCCACCCCGGGGGACGACCAATCAGCCCCAGCATTTT
-	-	TRBV29-1	TRBJ2-3	CSAYYRQETTDTQYF	TGCAGCGCTTACTATAGACAGGAGACCACAGATACGCAGTATTTT
-	TRBD2	TRBV18	TRBJ2-5	CASSPIWAGLGFETQYF	TGTGCCAGCTCACCAATATGGGCCGGACTAGGTTTTGAGACCCAGTACTTC
few	-	TRBV6-4	TRBJ2-3	CASSDSEGADTQYF	TGTGCCAGCAGTGACTCGGAGGGGGCAGATACGCAGTATTTT
-	TRBD2	TRBV28	TRBJ2-7	CASSLTGGLSYEQYF	TGTGCCAGCAGTTTAACGGGAGGCCTCTCCTACGAGCAGTACTTC
-	-	TRBV27	TRBJ2-3	CASSQSWGSGNTQYF	TGTGCCAGCAGCCAGAGTTGGGGGAGCGGAAATACGCAGTATTTT
-	-	TRBV9	TRBJ2-3	CASSVGTSLEFTDTQYF	TGTGCCAGCAGCGTAGGAACTAGCCTGGAGTTCACAGATACGCAGTATTTT
-	-	TRBV7-9	TRBJ2-2	CASSLGDPVRELFF	TGTGCCAGCAGCTTAGGGGACCCGGTGAGAGAGCTGTTTTTT